Reported below is one T cell receptor (beta chain). Its antigen is undetermined. The data are from a study of cytomegalovirus exposure and HLA in healthy donors. The germline gives CDR1 LGHNA, CDR2 YNFKEQ. The CDR3 is made up of 16 amino acids. V lost 8 bases and J lost 4; bases outside the gene matches: 6. PCR involved 60 Vbeta and 13 Jbeta primers. Only in-frame clones appear in the TCRdb table, and some are missing; sequencing was by immunoSEQ multiplex PCR. The table includes about 72,000 clones, about four fifths detected once. Findings and limits, study-wide: Follow-up analysis later connected one missense variant in DCLRE1C with trimming of TCR beta V- and J-genes. Under in vitro conditions, three CMV-associated chains were confirmed as specific for CMV antigens. Further analysis was carried out later, and it showed several of the most significant clusters appearing linked to common viral pathogens.

The sample consisted of PBMCs. The chain links TRBV4-2 to TRBJ2-3; 16 bases agree with TRBD2. This TCR came from a man aged 18-30 years in good health and CMV-seronegative. CDR3 loop: CASVGLAGGPSDTQYF. The CDR3 DNA follows: TGTGCCAGCGTGGGACTAGCGGGGGGGCCGTCAGATACGCAGTATTTT.